The entry below gives a single T cell receptor beta chain sequence along with its context. V lost 6 bases, J lost 4 bases, and 6 bases stayed unmatched. The CDR3 loop spans 15 amino acids. The germline V gene has CDR1 SGHAT and CDR2 FQNNGV. Only in-frame clones appear in the TCRdb table, and some are missing; sequencing was by immunoSEQ multiplex PCR. Altogether approximately 110,000 clones are present, 84% being singletons, with the ten largest covering 7% to 9%. This sample is part of a study of blood T cell repertoires in COVID-19. The sequence derives from a woman aged 80 or over with active or convalescent COVID-19. This sequence joins TRBV11-2 and TRBJ2-3; 11 bases match TRBD1. The sequenced sample consisted of peripheral blood. CDR3 in amino acids: CASSFPGQGADTQYF. DNA for the CDR3: TGTGCCAGCAGTTTTCCGGGACAGGGGGCAGATACGCAGTATTTT.